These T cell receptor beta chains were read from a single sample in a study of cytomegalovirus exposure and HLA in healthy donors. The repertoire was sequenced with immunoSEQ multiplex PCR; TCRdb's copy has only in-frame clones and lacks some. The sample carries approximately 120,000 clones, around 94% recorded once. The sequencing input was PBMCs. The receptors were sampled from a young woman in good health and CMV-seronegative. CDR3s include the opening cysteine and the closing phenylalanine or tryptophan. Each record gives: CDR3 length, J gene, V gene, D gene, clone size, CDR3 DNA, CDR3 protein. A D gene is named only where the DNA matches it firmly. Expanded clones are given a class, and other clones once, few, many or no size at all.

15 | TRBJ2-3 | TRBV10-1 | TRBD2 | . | TGCGCCAGCAGTGAGGGGAACAGCGGGGCAGATACGCAGTATTTT | CASSEGNSGADTQYF
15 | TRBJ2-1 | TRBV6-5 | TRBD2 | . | TGTGCCAGCAGTTACAGGCTAGCGGGACCCAATGAGCAGTTCTTC | CASSYRLAGPNEQFF
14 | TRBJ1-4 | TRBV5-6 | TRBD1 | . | TGTGCCAGCAGCAATGAACAGGGGGGGGGAAAACTGTTTTTT | CASSNEQGGGKLFF
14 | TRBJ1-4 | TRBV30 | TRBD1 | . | TGTGCCTGGGGCCGAACAGGGGGTAATGAAAAACTGTTTTTT | CAWGRTGGNEKLFF
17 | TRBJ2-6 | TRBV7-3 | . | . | TGTGCCAGCAGCCCCCGGCTGGGGGCGGCTGGGGCCAACGTCCTGACTTTC | CASSPRLGAAGANVLTF
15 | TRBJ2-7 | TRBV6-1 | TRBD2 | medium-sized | TGTGCCAGCAGTGAAAGACTAGCGGGAGCCTACGAGCAGTACTTC | CASSERLAGAYEQYF
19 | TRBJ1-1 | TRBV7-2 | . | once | TGTGCCAGCAGCTTATATCCGCACAGTTTTAAGACAGTGAACACTGAAGCTTTCTTT | CASSLYPHSFKTVNTEAFF
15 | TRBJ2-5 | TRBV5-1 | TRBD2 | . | TGCGCCAGCAGCTCGGGGCCTAGCGGCCAAGAGACCCAGTACTTC | CASSSGPSGQETQYF
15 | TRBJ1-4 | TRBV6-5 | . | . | TGTGCCAGCAGTTACGGGTTACAGGGTGGGGAAAAACTGTTTTTT | CASSYGLQGGEKLFF
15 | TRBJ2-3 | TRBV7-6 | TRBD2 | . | TGTGCCAGCAGCTTACTAGGACTAGACGCAGATACGCAGTATTTT | CASSLLGLDADTQYF
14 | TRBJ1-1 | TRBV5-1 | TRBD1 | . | TGCGCCAGCAGCCGGGGACAGGGAGGGACTGAAGCTTTCTTT | CASSRGQGGTEAFF
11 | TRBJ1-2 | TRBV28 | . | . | TGTGCCAGCAATTCTATATATGGCTACACCTTC | CASNSIYGYTF
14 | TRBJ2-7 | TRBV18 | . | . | TGTGCCAGCTCACGGCGCAGGGATACCTACGAGCAGTACTTC | CASSRRRDTYEQYF
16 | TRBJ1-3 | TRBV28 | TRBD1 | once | TGTGCCAGCAGTGAGGTACAGGGGGCCCCTGGAAACACCATATATTTT | CASSEVQGAPGNTIYF
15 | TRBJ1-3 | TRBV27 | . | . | TGTGCCAGCAGTCCTTCCTTCCCCGTTGGAAACACCATATATTTT | CASSPSFPVGNTIYF
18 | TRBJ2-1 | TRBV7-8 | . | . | TGTGCCAGCAGCTTACCGCGGGGCCCACAGCGGGCTCTGGATGAGCAGTTCTTC | CASSLPRGPQRALDEQFF
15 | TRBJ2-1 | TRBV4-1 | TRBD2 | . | TGCGCCAGCAGCCGCGAGCGGGAGCCGGATAGTGAGCAGTTCTTC | CASSREREPDSEQFF
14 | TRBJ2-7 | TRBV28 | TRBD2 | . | TGTGCCAGCATGGGGGGGGATCGGGCCTACGAGCAGTACTTC | CASMGGDRAYEQYF
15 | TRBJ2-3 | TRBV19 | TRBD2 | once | TGTGCCAGTCGTTTAAGCGGGAGAAGCTCAGATACGCAGTATTTT | CASRLSGRSSDTQYF
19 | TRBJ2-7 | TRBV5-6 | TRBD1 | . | TGTGCCAGCAGCCCGGGTTATGTGACAGGGGGCCGAACGTCCTACGAGCAGTACTTC | CASSPGYVTGGRTSYEQYF
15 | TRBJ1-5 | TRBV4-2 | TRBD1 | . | TGTGCCAGCAGCCAAGATGCAGGGGGCAACCAGCCCCAGCATTTT | CASSQDAGGNQPQHF
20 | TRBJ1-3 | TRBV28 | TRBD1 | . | TGTGCCAGCAGTTTACCGTCGACCCCGGGACAGGGGGCATTCGGAAGCACCATATATTTT | CASSLPSTPGQGAFGSTIYF
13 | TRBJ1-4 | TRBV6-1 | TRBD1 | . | TGTGCCACCACCGACAGGGTTGGGGAAAAACTGTTTTTT | CATTDRVGEKLFF
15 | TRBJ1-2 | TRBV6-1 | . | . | TGTGCCAGCAGTGCCCGGAGGGCCAAAACTTATGGCTACACCTTC | CASSARRAKTYGYTF
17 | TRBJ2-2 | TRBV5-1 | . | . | TGCGCCAGCAGCTTTCTCCCCGCGGTCGCGAACACCGGGGAGCTGTTTTTT | CASSFLPAVANTGELFF
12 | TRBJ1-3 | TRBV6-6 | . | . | TGTGCCAGCACTCCCGCGGGAAACACCATATATTTT | CASTPAGNTIYF
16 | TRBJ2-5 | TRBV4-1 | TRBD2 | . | TGCGCCAGCAGCCAAGTTCCTAGCGGGGGGCGAGAGACCCAGTACTTC | CASSQVPSGGRETQYF
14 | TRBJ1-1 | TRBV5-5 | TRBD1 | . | TGTGCCAGCAGCTGGGGGACAGGGGGTAGTGAAGCTTTCTTT | CASSWGTGGSEAFF
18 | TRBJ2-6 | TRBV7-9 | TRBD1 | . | TGTGCCAGCAGCTTAAGTTGGACAGGGGTCTCTGGGGCCAACGTCCTGACTTTC | CASSLSWTGVSGANVLTF
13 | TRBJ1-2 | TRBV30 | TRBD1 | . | TGTGCCTGGACTAGGGGGCCCGGCAGTGGCTACACCTTC | CAWTRGPGSGYTF
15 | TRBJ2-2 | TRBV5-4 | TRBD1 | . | TGTGCCAGCAGCCCGCCGACAGGGGACACCGGGGAGCTGTTTTTT | CASSPPTGDTGELFF
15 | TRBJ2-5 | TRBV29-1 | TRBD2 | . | TGCAGCGTCGCAACTAGCGGGGGGGCCGGAGAGACCCAGTACTTC | CSVATSGGAGETQYF
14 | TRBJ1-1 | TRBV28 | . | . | TGTGCCAGCAGTTTAGTGACAGCTTACACTGAAGCTTTCTTT | CASSLVTAYTEAFF
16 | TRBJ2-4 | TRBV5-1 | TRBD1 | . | TGCGCCAGCAGCTTGTCCATGACAGGGGTCACGAACATTCAGTACTTC | CASSLSMTGVTNIQYF
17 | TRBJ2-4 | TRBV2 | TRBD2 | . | TGTGCCAGCAGTGAAACGCGACGCGGGGGGCACAAAAACATTCAGTACTTC | CASSETRRGGHKNIQYF
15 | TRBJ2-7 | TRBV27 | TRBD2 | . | TGTGCCAGCAGTTCCCTTCCGGGACTAGCGGCCGAGCAGTACTTC | CASSSLPGLAAEQYF
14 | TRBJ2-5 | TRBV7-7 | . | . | TGTGCTAGCAGCTTAGACAGGACCCAAGAGACCCAGTACTTC | CASSLDRTQETQYF
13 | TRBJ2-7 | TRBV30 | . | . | TGTGCCTGGAGTGTACTCAGCCGAGGCGAGCAGTACTTC | CAWSVLSRGEQYF
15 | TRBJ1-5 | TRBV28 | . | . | TGTGCCAGCAGTTTATACCGATTCGGGGAACAGCCCCAGCATTTT | CASSLYRFGEQPQHF
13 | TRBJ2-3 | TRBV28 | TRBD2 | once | TGTGCCAGCAGTTTATGGGCGGGGGGTACGCAGTATTTT | CASSLWAGGTQYF
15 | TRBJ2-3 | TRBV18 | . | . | TGTGCCAGCTCCCTACAAGGGGTTGGGGCAGATACGCAGTATTTT | CASSLQGVGADTQYF
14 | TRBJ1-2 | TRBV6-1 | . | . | TGTGCCAGCAACCCCGGAGCGCTGAACTATGGCTACACCTTC | CASNPGALNYGYTF